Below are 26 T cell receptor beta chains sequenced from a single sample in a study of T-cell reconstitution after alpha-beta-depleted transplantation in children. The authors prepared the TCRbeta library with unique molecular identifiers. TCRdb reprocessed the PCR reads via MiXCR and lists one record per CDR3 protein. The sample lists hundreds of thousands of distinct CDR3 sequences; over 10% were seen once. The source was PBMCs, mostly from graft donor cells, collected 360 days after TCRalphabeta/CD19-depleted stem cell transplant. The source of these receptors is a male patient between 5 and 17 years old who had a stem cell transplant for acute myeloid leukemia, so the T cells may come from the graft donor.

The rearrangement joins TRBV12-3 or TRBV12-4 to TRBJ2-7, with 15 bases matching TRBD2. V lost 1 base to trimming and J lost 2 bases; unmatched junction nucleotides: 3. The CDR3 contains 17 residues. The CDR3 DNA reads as TGTGCCAGCAGTTTAGTGGGACTAGCGGGAGGACCCTACGAGCAGTACTTC. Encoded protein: CASSLVGLAGGPYEQYF.

This CDR3 reads CAISESLAWETQYF. In DNA form, the CDR3 reads TGTGCCATCAGTGAGTCCCTAGCGTGGGAGACCCAGTACTTC. V usage is TRBV10-3 and J usage is TRBJ2-5; D possibly corresponds to TRBD2 (6 bases). Trimming took 0 bases from V and 5 from J, leaving 10 bases between them. The germline V gene encodes CDR1 ENHRY and CDR2 SYGVKD. CDR3 length: 14 amino acids.

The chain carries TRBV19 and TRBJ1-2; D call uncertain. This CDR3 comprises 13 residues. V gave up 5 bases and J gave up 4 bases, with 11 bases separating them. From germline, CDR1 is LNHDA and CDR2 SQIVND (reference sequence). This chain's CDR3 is CASSPTVFYGYTF. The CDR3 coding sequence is TGTGCCAGTAGTCCCACAGTATTCTATGGCTACACCTTC.

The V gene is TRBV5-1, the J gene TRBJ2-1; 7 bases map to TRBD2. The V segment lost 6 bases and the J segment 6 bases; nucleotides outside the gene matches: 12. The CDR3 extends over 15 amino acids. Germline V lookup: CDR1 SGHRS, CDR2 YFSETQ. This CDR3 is CASNFGRLAPNEQFF. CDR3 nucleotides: TGCGCCAGCAACTTTGGAAGACTAGCCCCCAATGAGCAGTTCTTC.

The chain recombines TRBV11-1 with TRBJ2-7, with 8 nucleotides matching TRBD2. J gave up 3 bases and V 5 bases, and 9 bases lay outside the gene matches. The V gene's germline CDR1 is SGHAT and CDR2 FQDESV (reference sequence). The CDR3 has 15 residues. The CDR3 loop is CASSAISGNNYEQYF. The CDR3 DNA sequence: TGTGCCAGCAGCGCCATTAGCGGGAACAACTACGAGCAGTACTTC. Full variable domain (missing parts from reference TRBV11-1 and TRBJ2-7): EAEVAQSPRYKITEKSQAVAFWCDPISGHATLYWYRQILGQGPELLVQFQDESVVDDSQLPKDRFSAERLKGVDSTLKIQPAELGDSAMYLCASSAISGNNYEQYFGPGTRLTVT.

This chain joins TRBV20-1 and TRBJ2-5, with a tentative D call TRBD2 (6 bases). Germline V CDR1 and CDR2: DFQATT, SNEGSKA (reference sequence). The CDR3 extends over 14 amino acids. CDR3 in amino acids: CMGTDVAGTETQYF. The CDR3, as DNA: TGCATGGGGACGGACGTGGCGGGAACTGAGACCCAGTACTTC.

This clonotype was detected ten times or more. The CDR3 nucleotides are TGTGCCAGCAGCCCTAGCGGGAGGGTTTACGAGCAGTACTTC. It translates to CASSPSGRVYEQYF. V gene TRBV27 combines with J gene TRBJ2-7; 12 bases are shared with TRBD2. This CDR3 region has 14 residues. Per germline, CDR1 MNHEY and CDR2 SMNVEV (reference sequence). The V gene end was trimmed by 6 bases and the J gene end by 4 bases; junction bases not matched to a gene: 4.

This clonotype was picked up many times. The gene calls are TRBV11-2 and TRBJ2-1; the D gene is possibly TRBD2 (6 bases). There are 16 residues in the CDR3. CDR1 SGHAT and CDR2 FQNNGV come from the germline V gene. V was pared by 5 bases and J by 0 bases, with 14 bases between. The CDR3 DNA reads TGTGCCAGCAGCCTCCGGGGGAGCCTCTCCTACAATGAGCAGTTCTTC. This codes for CASSLRGSLSYNEQFF.

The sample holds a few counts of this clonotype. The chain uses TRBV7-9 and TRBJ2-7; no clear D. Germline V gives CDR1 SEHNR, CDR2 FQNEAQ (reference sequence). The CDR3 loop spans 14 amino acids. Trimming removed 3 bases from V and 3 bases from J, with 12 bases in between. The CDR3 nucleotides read TGTGCCAGCAGCTTCTCTCCAATTATCTACGAGCAGTACTTC. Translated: CASSFSPIIYEQYF.

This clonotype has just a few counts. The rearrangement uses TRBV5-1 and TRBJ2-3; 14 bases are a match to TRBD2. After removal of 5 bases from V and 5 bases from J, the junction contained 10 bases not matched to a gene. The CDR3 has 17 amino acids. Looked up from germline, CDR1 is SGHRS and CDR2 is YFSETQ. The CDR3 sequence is CASRKTSGGASLDTQYF. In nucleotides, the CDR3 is TGCGCCAGCAGGAAGACTAGCGGGGGGGCTTCATTAGATACGCAGTATTTT. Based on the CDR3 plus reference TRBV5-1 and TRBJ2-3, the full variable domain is KAGVTQTPRYLIKTRGQQVTLSCSPISGHRSVSWYQQTPGQGLQFLFEYFSETQRNKGNFPGRFSGRQFSNSRSEMNVSTLELGDSALYLCASRKTSGGASLDTQYFGPGTRLTVL.

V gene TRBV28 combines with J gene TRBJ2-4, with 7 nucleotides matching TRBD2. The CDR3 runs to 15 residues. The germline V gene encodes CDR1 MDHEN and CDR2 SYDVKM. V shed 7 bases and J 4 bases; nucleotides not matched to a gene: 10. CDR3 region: CASTPRGVSKNIQYF. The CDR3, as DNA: TGTGCCAGCACCCCCCGGGGGGTATCTAAAAACATTCAGTACTTC.

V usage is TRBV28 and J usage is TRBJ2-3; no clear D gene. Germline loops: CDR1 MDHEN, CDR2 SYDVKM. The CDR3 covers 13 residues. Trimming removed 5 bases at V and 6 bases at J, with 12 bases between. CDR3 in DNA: TGTGCCAGCAGTACCTCCAGGCATGATACGCAGTATTTT. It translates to CASSTSRHDTQYF.

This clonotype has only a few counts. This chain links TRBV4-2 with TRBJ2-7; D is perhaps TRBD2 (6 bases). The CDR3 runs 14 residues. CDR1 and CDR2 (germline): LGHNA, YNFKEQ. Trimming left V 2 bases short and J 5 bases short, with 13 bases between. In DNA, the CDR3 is TGTGCCAGCAGCCAATTCACTAGCACTCACGAGCAGTACTTC. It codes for CASSQFTSTHEQYF.

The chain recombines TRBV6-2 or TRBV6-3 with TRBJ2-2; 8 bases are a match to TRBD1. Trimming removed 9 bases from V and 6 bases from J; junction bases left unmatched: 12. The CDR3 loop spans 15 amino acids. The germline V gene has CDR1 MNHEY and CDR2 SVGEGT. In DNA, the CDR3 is TGTGCCAGTTTTCGGACAGGGAGAGTCGCCGGGGAGCTGTTTTTT. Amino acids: CASFRTGRVAGELFF.

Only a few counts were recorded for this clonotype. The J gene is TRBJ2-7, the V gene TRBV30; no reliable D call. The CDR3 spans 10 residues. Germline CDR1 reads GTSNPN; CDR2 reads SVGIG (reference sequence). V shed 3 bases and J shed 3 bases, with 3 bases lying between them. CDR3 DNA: TGTGCCTGGAGCGGCTACGAGCAGTACTTC. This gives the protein CAWSGYEQYF.

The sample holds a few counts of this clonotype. For the CDR3, the DNA is TGCAGCGTGGTGGAGACATTAGCCCACGAGCAGTACTTC. Protein sequence: CSVVETLAHEQYF. This rearrangement joins TRBV29-1 to TRBJ2-7; D unresolved. Trimming cost V 6 bases and J 5 bases, with 17 bases left between them. This CDR3 spans 13 amino acids. Germline V gene sequence: CDR1 SQVTM, CDR2 ANQGSEA.

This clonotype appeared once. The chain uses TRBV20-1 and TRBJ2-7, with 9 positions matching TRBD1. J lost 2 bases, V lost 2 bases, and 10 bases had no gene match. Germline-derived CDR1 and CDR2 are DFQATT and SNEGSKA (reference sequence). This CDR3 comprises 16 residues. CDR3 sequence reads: CSARKRRDRVPYEQYF. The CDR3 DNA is TGCAGTGCTAGAAAACGCCGGGACAGGGTTCCCTACGAGCAGTACTTC.

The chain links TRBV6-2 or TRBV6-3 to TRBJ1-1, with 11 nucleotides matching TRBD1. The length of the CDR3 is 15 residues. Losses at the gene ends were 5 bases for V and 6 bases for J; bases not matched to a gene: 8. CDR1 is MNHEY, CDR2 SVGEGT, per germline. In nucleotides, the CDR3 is TGTGCCAGCAGTAGGACAGGGGGCTTCGGTTCTGAAGCTTTCTTT. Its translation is CASSRTGGFGSEAFF.

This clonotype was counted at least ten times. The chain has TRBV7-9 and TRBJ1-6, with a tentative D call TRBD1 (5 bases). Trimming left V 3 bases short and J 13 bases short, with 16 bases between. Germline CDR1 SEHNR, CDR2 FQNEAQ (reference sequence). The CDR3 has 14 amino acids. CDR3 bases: TGTGCCAGCAGCTTCCAGGGAGCCGGGCCGCCCCTCCACTTT. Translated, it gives CASSFQGAGPPLHF.

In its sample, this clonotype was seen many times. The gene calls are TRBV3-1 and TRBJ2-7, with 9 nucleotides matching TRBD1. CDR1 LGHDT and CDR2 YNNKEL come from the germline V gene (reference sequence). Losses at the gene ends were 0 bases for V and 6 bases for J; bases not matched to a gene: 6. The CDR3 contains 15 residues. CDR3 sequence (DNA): TGTGCCAGCAGCCAAGAATGGACAGGGGAGGGCGAGCAGTACTTC. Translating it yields CASSQEWTGEGEQYF.

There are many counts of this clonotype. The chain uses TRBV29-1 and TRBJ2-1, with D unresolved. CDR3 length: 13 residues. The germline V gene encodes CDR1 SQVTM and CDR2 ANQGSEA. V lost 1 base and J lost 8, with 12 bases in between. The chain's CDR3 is CSVEGGPTDEQFF. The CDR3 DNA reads TGCAGCGTTGAAGGGGGTCCCACGGATGAGCAGTTCTTC.

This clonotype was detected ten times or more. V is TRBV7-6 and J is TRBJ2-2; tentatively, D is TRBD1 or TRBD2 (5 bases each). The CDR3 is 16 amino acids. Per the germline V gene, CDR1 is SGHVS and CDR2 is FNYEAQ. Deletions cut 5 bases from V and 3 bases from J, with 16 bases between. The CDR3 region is CASSLYLWGYTGELFF. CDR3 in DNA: TGTGCCAGCAGCCTCTACTTGTGGGGGTACACCGGGGAGCTGTTTTTT.

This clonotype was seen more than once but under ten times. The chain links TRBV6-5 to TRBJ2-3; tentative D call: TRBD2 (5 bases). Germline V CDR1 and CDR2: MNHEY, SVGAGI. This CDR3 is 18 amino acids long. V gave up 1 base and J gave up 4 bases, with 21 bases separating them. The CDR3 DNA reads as TGTGCCAGCAGTTACTTACTACGCGGGCCAACCGAGGCAGATACGCAGTATTTT. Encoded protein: CASSYLLRGPTEADTQYF.

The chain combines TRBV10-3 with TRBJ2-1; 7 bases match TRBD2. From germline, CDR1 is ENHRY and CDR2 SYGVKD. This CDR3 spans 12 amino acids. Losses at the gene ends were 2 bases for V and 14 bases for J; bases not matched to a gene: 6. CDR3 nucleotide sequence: TGTGCCATCAGTGAGCGGGAGGTGGGGGAGTTCTTC. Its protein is CAISEREVGEFF.

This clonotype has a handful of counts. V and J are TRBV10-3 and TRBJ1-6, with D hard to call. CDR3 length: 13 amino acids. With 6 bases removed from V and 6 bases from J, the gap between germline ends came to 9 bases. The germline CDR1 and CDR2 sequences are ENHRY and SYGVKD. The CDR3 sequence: CAIRTASNSPLHF. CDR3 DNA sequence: TGTGCCATCAGAACGGCCTCTAATTCACCCCTCCACTTT.

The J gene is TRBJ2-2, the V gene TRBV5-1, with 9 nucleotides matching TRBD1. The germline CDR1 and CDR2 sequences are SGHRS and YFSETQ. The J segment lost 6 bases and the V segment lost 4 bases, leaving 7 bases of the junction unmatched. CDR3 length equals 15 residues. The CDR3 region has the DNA TGCGCCAGCAGCCTCAACAGGGGGCTAGCCGGGGAGCTGTTTTTT. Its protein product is CASSLNRGLAGELFF.